This T cell receptor (beta chain) was obtained from a study of cytomegalovirus exposure and HLA in healthy donors. Study background: In a previous analysis, about 100 million unique TCR beta sequences were found from 150 million to 200 million T cells.

CDR1 and CDR2 from the germline V gene are MGHRA and YSYEKL. This CDR3 is 17 amino acids long. V gave up 0 bases and J gave up 1 base, with 13 bases separating them. A word on this clone: Its target is unknown.

The PCR ran on 60 Vbeta and 13 Jbeta primers. The protocol was immunoSEQ multiplex PCR, while the TCRdb copy is restricted to in-frame clones and leaves out a portion. The repertoire holds about 140,000 clones, with around four fifths as singletons. Study-level results: Immune exposure was documented only through CMV serostatus.

Source material: PBMCs. This chain joins TRBV4-1 and TRBJ1-5; D is ambiguous. The receptor's source is a man younger than 40 in good health and CMV-seronegative. The CDR3 DNA sequence: TGCGCCAGCAGCCAAGATGGGTTAGGAGTGAGCAATCAGCCCCAGCATTTT. This encodes CASSQDGLGVSNQPQHF.